This T cell receptor beta chain was sequenced for a study of CD8+ T cells in alopecia areata. The wider study: Treatment ran 6 to 18 months, with 6 months of follow-up afterward.

Germline-derived CDR1 and CDR2 are SGDLS and YYNGEE. Trimming cost V 0 bases and J 6 bases; bases outside gene matches: 5. The CDR3 extends over 15 amino acids. The treatment is: oral pan-JAK inhibitor, 5-10 mg twice daily. The sequencing template was cDNA reverse transcribed from extracted RNA. Profiled with immunoSEQ multiplex PCR; TCRdb holds only in-frame clones, not every one. The sample lists some 220,000 clones; around 57% were seen once. Specimen: CD4+ T cells sorted from blood, collected at week 4, from a patient treated with tofacitinib. The chain links TRBV9 to TRBJ2-1; the match to TRBD1 covers 8 bases. The sequence was obtained from a human donor with alopecia areata. The CDR3 loop reads CASSVAGTGSNEQFF. Written as DNA, the CDR3 is TGTGCCAGCAGCGTAGCTGGGACAGGATCCAATGAGCAGTTCTTC.